Listed here is a single T cell receptor (beta chain). CDR1 is MDHEN, CDR2 SYDVKM, per germline. The CDR3 loop spans 15 amino acids. J was trimmed by 7 bases and V by 2 bases; bases with no gene match: 7. Sequencing used immunoSEQ multiplex PCR; TCRdb keeps in-frame clones, though not all of them. The repertoire consists of some 270,000 clones, with under 90% occurring once and the leading ten covering under 2.5%. This record belongs to a study of blood T cell repertoires in COVID-19. Looking at the study overall: Acute and convalescent COVID-19 samples came from the United States, Italy and Spain.

Cohort allocation depended upon clinical history that participants reported. Sequencing was done on a sample of PBMCs or T cells enriched from blood (not recorded which). V gene TRBV28 combines with J gene TRBJ1-5, with 8 nucleotides matching TRBD1. The receptor's source is a woman in her sixties who had recovered from COVID-19. CDR3 sequence: CASSLMQGAEQPQHF. The CDR3 DNA follows: TGTGCCAGCAGTTTAATGCAGGGGGCAGAACAGCCCCAGCATTTT.